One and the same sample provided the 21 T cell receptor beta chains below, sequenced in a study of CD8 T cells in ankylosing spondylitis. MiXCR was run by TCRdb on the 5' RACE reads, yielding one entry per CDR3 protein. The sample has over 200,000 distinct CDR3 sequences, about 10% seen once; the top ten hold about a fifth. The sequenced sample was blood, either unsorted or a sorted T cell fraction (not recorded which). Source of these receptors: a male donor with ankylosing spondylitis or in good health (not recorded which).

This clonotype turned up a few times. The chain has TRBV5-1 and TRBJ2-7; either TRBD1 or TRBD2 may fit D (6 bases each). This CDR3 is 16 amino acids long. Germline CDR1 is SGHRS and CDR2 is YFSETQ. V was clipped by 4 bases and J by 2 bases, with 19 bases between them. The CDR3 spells CASSGGTLQGAYEQYF. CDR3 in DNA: TGCGCCAGCAGCGGGGGGACATTGCAAGGTGCCTACGAGCAGTACTTC. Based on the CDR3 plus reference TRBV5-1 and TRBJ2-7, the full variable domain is KAGVTQTPRYLIKTRGQQVTLSCSPISGHRSVSWYQQTPGQGLQFLFEYFSETQRNKGNFPGRFSGRQFSNSRSEMNVSTLELGDSALYLCASSGGTLQGAYEQYFGPGTRLTVT.

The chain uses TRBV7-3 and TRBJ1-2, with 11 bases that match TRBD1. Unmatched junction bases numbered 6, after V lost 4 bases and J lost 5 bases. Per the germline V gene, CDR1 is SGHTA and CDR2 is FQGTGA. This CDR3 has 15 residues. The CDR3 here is CASSSAGTGGYGYTF. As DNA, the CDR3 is TGTGCCAGCAGCTCCGCAGGGACAGGGGGATATGGCTACACCTTC.

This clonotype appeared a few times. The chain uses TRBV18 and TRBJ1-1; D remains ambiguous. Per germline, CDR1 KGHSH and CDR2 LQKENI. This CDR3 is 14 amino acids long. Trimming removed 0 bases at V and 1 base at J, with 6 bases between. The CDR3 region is CASSPPGSNTEAFF. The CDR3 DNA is TGTGCCAGCTCACCACCCGGGTCGAACACTGAAGCTTTCTTT.

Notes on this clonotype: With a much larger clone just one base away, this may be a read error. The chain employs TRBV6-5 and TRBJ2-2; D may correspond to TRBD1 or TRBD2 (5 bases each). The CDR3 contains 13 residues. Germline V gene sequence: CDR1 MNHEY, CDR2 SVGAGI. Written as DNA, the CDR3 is TGTGCCAGCAGTTACTCACGTGACGGGGACCTGTTTTTT. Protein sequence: CASSYSRDGDLFF.

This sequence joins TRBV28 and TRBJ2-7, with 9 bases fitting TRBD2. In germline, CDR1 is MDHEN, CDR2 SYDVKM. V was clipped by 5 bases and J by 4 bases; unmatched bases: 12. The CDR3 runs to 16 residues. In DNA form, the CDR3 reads TGTGCCAGCAGTCCCACGGGGATAGCGGGGGTTTACGAGCAGTACTTC. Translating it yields CASSPTGIAGVYEQYF. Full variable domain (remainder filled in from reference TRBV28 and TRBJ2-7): DVKVTQSSRYLVKRTGEKVFLECVQDMDHENMFWYRQDPGLGLRLIYFSYDVKMKEKGDIPEGYSVSREKKERFSLILESASTNQTSMYLCASSPTGIAGVYEQYFGPGTRLTVT.

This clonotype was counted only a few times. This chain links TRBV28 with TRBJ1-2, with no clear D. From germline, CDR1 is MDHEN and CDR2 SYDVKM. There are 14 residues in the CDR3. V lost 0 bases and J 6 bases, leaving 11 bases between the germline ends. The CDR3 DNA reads TGTGCCAGCAGTTTATGGGAGCCTACGAATGGCTACACCTTC. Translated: CASSLWEPTNGYTF.

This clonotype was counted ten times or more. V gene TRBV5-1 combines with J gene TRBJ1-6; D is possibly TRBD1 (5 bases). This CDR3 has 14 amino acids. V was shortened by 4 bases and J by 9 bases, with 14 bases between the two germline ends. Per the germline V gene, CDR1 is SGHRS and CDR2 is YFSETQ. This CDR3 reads CASSPWTGGSPLHF. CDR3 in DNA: TGCGCCAGCAGCCCCTGGACGGGGGGTTCACCCCTCCACTTT.

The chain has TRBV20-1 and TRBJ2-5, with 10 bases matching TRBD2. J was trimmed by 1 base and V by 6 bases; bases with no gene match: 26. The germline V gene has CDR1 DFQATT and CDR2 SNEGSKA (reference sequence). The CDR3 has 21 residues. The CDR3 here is CSATSERRLAGAVGAQETQYF. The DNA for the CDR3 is TGCAGTGCCACCTCTGAGAGACGTCTAGCGGGGGCCGTGGGCGCCCAAGAGACCCAGTACTTC.

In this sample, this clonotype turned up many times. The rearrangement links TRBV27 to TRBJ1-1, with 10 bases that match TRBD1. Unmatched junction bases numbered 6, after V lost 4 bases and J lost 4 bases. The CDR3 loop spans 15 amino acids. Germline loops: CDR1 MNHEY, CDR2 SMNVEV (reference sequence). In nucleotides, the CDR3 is TGTGCCAGCAGTTCCCTGGGACAGGGGTCCACTGAAGCTTTCTTT. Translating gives CASSSLGQGSTEAFF.

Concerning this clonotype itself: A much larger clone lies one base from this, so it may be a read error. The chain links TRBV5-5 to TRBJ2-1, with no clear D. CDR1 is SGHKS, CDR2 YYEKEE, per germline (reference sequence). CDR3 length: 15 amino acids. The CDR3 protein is CASSLEGWLYNEQSF. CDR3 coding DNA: TGTGCCAGCAGCTTGGAGGGTTGGCTCTACAATGAGCAGTCCTTC. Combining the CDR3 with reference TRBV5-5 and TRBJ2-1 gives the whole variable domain DAGVTQSPTHLIKTRGQQVTLRCSPISGHKSVSWYQQVLGQGPQFIFQYYEKEERGRGNFPDRFSARQFPNYSSELNVNALLLGDSALYLCASSLEGWLYNEQSFGPGTRLTVL.

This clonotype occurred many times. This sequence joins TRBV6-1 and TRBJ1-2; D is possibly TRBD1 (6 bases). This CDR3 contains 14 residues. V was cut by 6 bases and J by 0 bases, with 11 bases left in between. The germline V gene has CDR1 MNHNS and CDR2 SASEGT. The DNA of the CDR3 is TGTGCCAGCAGCCGGACAGCTGCTAACTATGGCTACACCTTC. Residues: CASSRTAANYGYTF.

The CDR3 loop is CASSFSGATGELFF. The CDR3, as DNA: TGCGCCAGCAGCTTTTCAGGGGCTACCGGGGAGCTGTTTTTT. This chain uses TRBV5-1 with TRBJ2-2; D is possibly TRBD1 (6 bases). Germline V gene data show CDR1 as SGHRS and CDR2 as YFSETQ. The germline V and J ends were trimmed by 2 bases and 5 bases, with 10 bases remaining between them. The CDR3 spans 14 residues.

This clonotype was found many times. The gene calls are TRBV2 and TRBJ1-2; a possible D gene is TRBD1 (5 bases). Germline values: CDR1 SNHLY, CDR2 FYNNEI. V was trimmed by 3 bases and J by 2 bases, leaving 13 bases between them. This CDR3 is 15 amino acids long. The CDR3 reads CASSDGQGKNYGYTF. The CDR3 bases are TGTGCCAGCAGTGATGGTCAGGGAAAGAACTATGGCTACACCTTC.

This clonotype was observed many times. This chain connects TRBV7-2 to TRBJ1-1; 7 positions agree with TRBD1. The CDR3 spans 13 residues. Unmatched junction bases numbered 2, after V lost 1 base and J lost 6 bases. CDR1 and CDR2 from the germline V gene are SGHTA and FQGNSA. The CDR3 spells CASSLEGGSEAFF. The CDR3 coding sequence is TGTGCCAGCAGCTTAGAAGGGGGCTCTGAAGCTTTCTTT.

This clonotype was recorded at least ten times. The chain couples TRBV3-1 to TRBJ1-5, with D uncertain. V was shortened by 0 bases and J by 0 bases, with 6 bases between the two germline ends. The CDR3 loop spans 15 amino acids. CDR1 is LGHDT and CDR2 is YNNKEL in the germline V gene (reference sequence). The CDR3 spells CASSQELDSNQPQHF. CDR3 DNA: TGTGCCAGCAGCCAAGAGTTGGATAGCAATCAGCCCCAGCATTTT.

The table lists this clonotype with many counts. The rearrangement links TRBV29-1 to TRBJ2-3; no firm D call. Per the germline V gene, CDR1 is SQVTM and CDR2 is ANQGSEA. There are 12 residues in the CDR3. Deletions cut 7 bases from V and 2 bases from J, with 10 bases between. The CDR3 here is CSADPATDTQYF. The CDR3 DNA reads TGCAGCGCTGACCCGGCCACAGATACGCAGTATTTT.

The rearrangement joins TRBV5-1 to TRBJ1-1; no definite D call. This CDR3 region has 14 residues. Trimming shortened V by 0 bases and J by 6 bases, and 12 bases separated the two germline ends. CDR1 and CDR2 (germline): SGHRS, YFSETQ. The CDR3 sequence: CASSLEGWGAEAFF. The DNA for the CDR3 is TGCGCCAGCAGCTTGGAAGGGTGGGGAGCTGAAGCTTTCTTT.

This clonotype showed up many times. CDR3 nucleotides: TGTGCCAGCGTGACGGGGTATCCGACCCTCACAGATACGCAGTATTTT. Its protein product is CASVTGYPTLTDTQYF. V is TRBV6-4 and J is TRBJ2-3, with D tentatively TRBD2 (5 bases). The CDR3 is made up of 16 amino acids. The V end lost 8 bases, the J end lost 2 bases, and 20 bases lay between the germline ends. The germline gives CDR1 MRHNA, CDR2 SNTAGT.

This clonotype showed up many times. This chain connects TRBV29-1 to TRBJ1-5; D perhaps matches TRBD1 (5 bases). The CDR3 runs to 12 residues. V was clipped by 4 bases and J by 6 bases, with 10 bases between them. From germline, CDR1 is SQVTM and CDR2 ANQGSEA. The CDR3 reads CSVGGESQPQHF. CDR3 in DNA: TGCAGCGTTGGAGGGGAAAGTCAGCCCCAGCATTTT.

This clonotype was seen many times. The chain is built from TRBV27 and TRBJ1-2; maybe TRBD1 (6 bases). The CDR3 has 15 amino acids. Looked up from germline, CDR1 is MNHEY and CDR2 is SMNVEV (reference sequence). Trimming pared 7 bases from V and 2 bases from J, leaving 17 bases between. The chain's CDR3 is CASIGSTGPNYGYTF. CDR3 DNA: TGTGCCAGCATAGGCTCCACAGGGCCCAACTATGGCTACACCTTC.

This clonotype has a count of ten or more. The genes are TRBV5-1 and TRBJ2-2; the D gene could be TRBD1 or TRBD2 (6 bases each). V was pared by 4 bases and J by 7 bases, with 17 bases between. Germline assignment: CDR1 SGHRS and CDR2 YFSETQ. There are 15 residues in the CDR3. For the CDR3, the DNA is TGCGCCAGCAGCACGGGGGCGACCGGACTCGGGGAGCTGTTTTTT. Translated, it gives CASSTGATGLGELFF.